This TCR beta chain was recovered during a study of PD-1 blockade in classical Hodgkin lymphoma. The study's findings and limits: Unlike CD8+ TCR diversity, which did not rise significantly by C4D1, CD4+ TCR diversity did. The study reported lower baseline TCR diversity in newly diagnosed patients than in healthy donors. Complete responders matched newly diagnosed patients in baseline diversity.

Regarding this clone: Its cognate antigen is unknown.

V lost 4 bases and J 3 bases, leaving 13 bases between the germline ends. The germline CDR1 and CDR2 sequences are LGHNA and YNFKEQ. The CDR3 runs to 14 residues. After autologous stem cell transplantation all patients relapsed, and prior brentuximab vedotin exposure differed between cohorts. The best responses consisted of complete response, partial response or progressive disease. Only in-frame clones appear in the TCRdb table, and some are missing; sequencing was by immunoSEQ multiplex PCR. The profile shows 20,000 to 25,000 clones, about four fifths of them singletons. This rearrangement joins TRBV4-2 to TRBJ2-7; a weak D match, TRBD2 (6 bases). The sample was peripheral blood mononuclear cells (PBMCs), taken before the second cycle of nivolumab. This receptor was identified in a human donor with classical Hodgkin lymphoma. The CDR3 nucleotides are TGTGCCAGCAGCCCCGGGAGCGACGACTACGAGCAGTACTTC. This encodes CASSPGSDDYEQYF.